This T cell receptor beta chain was sequenced during a study of breast tumors, draining lymph nodes, adjacent tissues (dated by TCRdb to about 2016). As for the study more broadly: Breast cancer patients provided tumor, adjacent nontumor tissue and axillary lymph nodes, and the study compared the TCR beta repertoires across these three sources. The study was designed to assess the relationships and possible T-cell exchange between tumor, surrounding tissue and draining lymph node repertoires in human breast cancer. Broader findings and caveats from the paper: Tumors showed preferential V and J gene usage, and their T-cell repertoire diversity fell below that of lymph nodes yet above that of nontumor tissue. Tumor and nontumor tissue repertoires were significantly more similar in luminal-like than in basal-like breast cancer. Rather than being directly demonstrated, the conclusion that tumor T cells originate in lymph nodes was presented as consistent with a hypothesis. The data were considered consistent with most tumor T cells being derived from the lymph node and subsequently expanding within tumor tissue.

Lymph node samples were obtained from the axillary draining lymph nodes of breast cancer patients. TCRdb names Illumina HiSeq 2000 as the instrument used. TCR beta chain libraries were generated by multiplex PCR amplification. High-throughput sequencing was used to analyze the amplified TCR beta chain products. In-frame beta chains were kept once TCRdb had trimmed the public reads at Q25 with fastp and called clones with MiXCR. Each record represents a unique CDR3 protein, reported with the most common genes and DNA among its rows. This sample gives approximately 120,000 distinct CDR3 sequences in total; 21% of them show up just once. In total, the top ten clones hold 2% to 2.5% of the sample. Looking up the germline V gene yields CDR1 MNHEY and CDR2 SVGAGI. After removal of 4 bases from V and 4 bases from J, the junction retains 11 bases not matched to a gene. From its cysteine to its phenylalanine, the CDR3 spans 17 amino acids. Left in the record is the CDR3 DNA by itself, 51 bases read in frame from the first base.

Comment on this clonotype: Which antigen it targets is not known. Nothing much larger sits one base from this clone, and base qualities are not available.

Rearrangement joined TRBV6-5 to TRBJ2-2, with TRBD1 identical over 8 junction bases. The sequence came from a female donor with breast cancer. Some clones in this sample may be carry-over from other donors' samples. Specimen: axillary lymph node tissue. The DNA is TGTGCCAGCAGTTCCCTCCAGACAGGGGCGGGCACCGGGGAGCTGTTTTTT. Translated, it reads CASSSLQTGAGTGELFF.